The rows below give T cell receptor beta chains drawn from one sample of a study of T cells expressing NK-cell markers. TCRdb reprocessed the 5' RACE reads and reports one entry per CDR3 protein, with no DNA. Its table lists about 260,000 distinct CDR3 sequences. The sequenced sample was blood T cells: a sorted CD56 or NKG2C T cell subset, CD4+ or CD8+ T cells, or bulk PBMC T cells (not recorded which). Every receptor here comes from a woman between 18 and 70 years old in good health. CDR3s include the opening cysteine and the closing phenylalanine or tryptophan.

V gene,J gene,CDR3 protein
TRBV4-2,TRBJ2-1,CASSQSNARGSYNEQFF
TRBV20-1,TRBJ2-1,CRTSGGPYNEQFF
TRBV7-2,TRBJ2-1,CASSRTLVRGNEQFF
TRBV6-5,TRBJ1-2,CASSWGTGGNYGYTF
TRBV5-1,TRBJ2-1,CASSNHGTSGANEQFF
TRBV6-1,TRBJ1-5,CASRSGRFNQPQHF
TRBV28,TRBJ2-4,CASSPVLAGGSIAKNIQYF
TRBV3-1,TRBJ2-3,CASSPGVASSTDTQYF
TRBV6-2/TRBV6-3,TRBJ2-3,CASSDGSNYGDTQYF
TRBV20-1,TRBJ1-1,CSARGDPNTEAFF
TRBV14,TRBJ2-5,CASSPGLATQETQYF
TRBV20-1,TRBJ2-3,CSARFPRDRGPGTDTQYF
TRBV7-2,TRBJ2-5,CASSLDRTSRETQYF
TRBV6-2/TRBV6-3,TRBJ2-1,CASRPSQGFNEQFF
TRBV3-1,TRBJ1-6,CASNQKASNSPLHF
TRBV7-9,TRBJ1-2,CASSSSGAGDSYGYTF
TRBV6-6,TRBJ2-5,CASRIGQETQYF
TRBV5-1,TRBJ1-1,CASSLSGENTEAFF
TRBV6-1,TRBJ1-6,CASRSQGDSPLHF
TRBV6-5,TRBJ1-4,CASSPAPGRFATNEKLFF
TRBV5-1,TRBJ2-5,CASSLMTDRGTQYF
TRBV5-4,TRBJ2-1,CASSSSTSGRLHEQFF
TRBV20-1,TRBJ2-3,CSAKGTSGAVPTDTQYF
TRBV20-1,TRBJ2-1,CSARVHLSASYNEQFF
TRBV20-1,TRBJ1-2,CSAQRPGQNYGYTF
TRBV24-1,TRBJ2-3,CATWAIAGSTDTQYF
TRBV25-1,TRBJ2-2,CASRPTGVVTGELFF
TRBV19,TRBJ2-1,CASHDGNEQFF
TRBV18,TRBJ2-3,CASSATGRDTQYF
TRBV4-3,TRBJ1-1,CASSQGTGKLYTEAFF
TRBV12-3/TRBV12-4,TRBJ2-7,CASSLDGRQTYEQYF
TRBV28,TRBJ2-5,CASTRSGGLQETQYF
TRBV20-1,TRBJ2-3,CSARGQGSPDTQYF
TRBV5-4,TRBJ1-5,CASSLEGGQPQHF
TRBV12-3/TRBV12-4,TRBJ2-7,CASSFQGQYYEQYF
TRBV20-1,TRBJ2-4,CSASNQGMTKNIQYF
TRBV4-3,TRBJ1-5,CASIKDHSLGDQPQHF
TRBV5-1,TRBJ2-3,CASSSQGDHTDTQYF
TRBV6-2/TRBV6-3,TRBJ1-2,CASSYSAYGYTF
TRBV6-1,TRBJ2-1,CASRGRLASYNEQFF
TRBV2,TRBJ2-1,CASTDVYNEQFF
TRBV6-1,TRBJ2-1,CASSRTGLDEQFF
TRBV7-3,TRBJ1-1,CASGREMNTEAFF
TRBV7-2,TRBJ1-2,CASSPGQTHYGYTF
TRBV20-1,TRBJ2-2,CSASARRAGELFF
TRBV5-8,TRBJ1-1,CASRRKSGEGNTEAFF
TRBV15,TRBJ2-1,CATSGRGLLRGNEQFF
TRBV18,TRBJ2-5,CASSPGGSETQYF
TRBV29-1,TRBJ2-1,CSVDGSGNEQFF
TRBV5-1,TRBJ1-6,CASSLTRGGSPFHF